This T cell receptor beta chain was identified in a study of blood T cell repertoires in COVID-19. About the research overall: The analysed material was cDNA or gDNA that came from T cells, B-cell-depleted T cells, or PBMCs.

Germline CDR1 is LGHNA and CDR2 is YNFKEQ. This CDR3 region has 15 residues. With 1 base removed from V and 0 bases from J, the gap between germline ends came to 10 bases. Sequenced by immunoSEQ multiplex PCR; TCRdb stores in-frame clones only, minus some. In the table there are 40,000 to 50,000 clones, around 85% of which are singletons. Input material: peripheral blood. The receptor was derived from a human donor in a cohort sampled during active COVID-19. The donor label of this sample is uncertain. The rearrangement uses TRBV4-2 and TRBJ2-7, with D perhaps matching TRBD1 (6 bases). The CDR3 DNA sequence: TGTGCCAGCAGCCAAGGTACAGGGAACTCCTACGAGCAGTACTTC. It codes for CASSQGTGNSYEQYF.